This T cell receptor (beta chain) emerged from a study of blood T cell repertoires in COVID-19. The wider study: The samples span acute and convalescent COVID-19 from the United States, Italy and Spain. PBMCs, B-cell-depleted T cells, or T cells provided the cDNA or gDNA that made up the material.

With V trimmed by 6 bases and J by 3 bases, 1 base remained unmatched. The CDR3 covers 12 residues. The germline V gene encodes CDR1 MGHDK and CDR2 SYGVNS. Under the authors' procedure: Estimation of nucleated cell counts was performed using reference gene primer amplification. Repertoires were generated with immunoSEQ multiplex PCR, while TCRdb's copy carries only in-frame clones and drops some. V and J calls and clone size come straight from that table; D and trimming were deduced from the DNA. In the table there are about 210,000 clones, 83% of which are singletons. The chain carries TRBV25-1 and TRBJ1-2; 7 bases align to TRBD1. The material sequenced was peripheral blood. This receptor was identified in a man in his fifties or sixties with active or convalescent COVID-19. CDR3 residues: CASRGTDYGYTF. As DNA, the CDR3 is TGTGCCAGCAGAGGGACAGACTATGGCTACACCTTC.